These 20 T cell receptor beta chains were all obtained from the same sample, sequenced in a study of blood T cell repertoires in COVID-19. Libraries were prepared by immunoSEQ multiplex PCR; TCRdb keeps only in-frame clonotypes and omits some of them. The repertoire has approximately 170,000 clones, around four fifths of them found once; the top ten carry approximately 8%. What was sequenced was peripheral blood. The receptors derive from a woman aged 80 or over with COVID-19, enrolled during active disease.

J is TRBJ1-1 and V is TRBV5-1; D gene ambiguous. Germline CDR1 and CDR2: SGHRS and YFSETQ. This CDR3 region has 13 residues. V was clipped by 4 bases and J by 6 bases, with 13 bases between them. CDR3 amino acids: CASSGQEGSEAFF. CDR3 DNA sequence: TGCGCCAGCAGCGGCCAGGAGGGCTCTGAAGCTTTCTTT.

This clone came up once. This rearrangement joins TRBV2 to TRBJ2-3; 13 bases are shared with TRBD2. V lost 6 bases and J lost 0; bases outside the gene matches: 21. This CDR3 has 22 residues. CDR1 is SNHLY and CDR2 is FYNNEI in the germline V gene. CDR3 nucleotides: TGTGCCAGCAGCAAAACGGGACACGAGGGACTAGCGGGAATAACTAGCACAGATACGCAGTATTTT. Translating gives CASSKTGHEGLAGITSTDTQYF.

V is TRBV19 and J is TRBJ2-3; 12 nucleotides line up with TRBD2. The CDR3 covers 16 residues. The junction had 7 bases not matched to a gene; V was cut back by 5 bases and J by 4 bases. Germline CDR1 is LNHDA and CDR2 is SQIVND (reference sequence). CDR3: CASSSRLAGVPDTQYF. CDR3 coding DNA: TGTGCCAGTAGTTCTCGACTAGCGGGAGTCCCAGATACGCAGTATTTT.

This clone was seen only once. The V gene is TRBV5-1, the J gene TRBJ2-7, with 9 bases that match TRBD1. Per germline, CDR1 SGHRS and CDR2 YFSETQ. V lost 0 bases and J lost 4; bases outside the gene matches: 11. The CDR3 has 17 amino acids. The CDR3 coding sequence is TGCGCCAGCAGCTTGGGTAGTGGGGGACAGGGCGGTTACGAGCAGTACTTC. This sequence encodes CASSLGSGGQGGYEQYF. Supplemented by reference TRBV5-1 and TRBJ2-7, the full variable domain reads KAGVTQTPRYLIKTRGQQVTLSCSPISGHRSVSWYQQTPGQGLQFLFEYFSETQRNKGNFPGRFSGRQFSNSRSEMNVSTLELGDSALYLCASSLGSGGQGGYEQYFGPGTRLTVT.

CDR3 DNA: TGTGCCAGCAGTTTATCGCGTCCCGGGACTAGCGGGGGGCGCACCGGGGAGCTGTTTTTT. Translation gives CASSLSRPGTSGGRTGELFF. The V and J genes are TRBV27 and TRBJ2-2; 15 nucleotides line up with TRBD2. Trimming cost V 0 bases and J 4 bases; bases outside gene matches: 9. Germline CDR1 is MNHEY and CDR2 is SMNVEV (reference sequence). The CDR3 contains 20 residues.

The V and J genes are TRBV19 and TRBJ2-5; D is perhaps TRBD1 (5 bases). This CDR3 has 15 residues. V lost 5 bases and J lost 0, with 13 bases in between. Germline CDR1 and CDR2: LNHDA and SQIVND (reference sequence). For the CDR3, the DNA is TGTGCCAGTAGTTCACGACAGTTTGACCAAGAGACCCAGTACTTC. Its translation: CASSSRQFDQETQYF.

This chain uses TRBV5-1 with TRBJ1-6; D not certain. Trimming pared 0 bases from V and 10 bases from J, leaving 11 bases between. This CDR3 region has 14 residues. Germline V gives CDR1 SGHRS, CDR2 YFSETQ. The CDR3 bases are TGCGCCAGCAGCTTGGATGCGGGTGGATCACCCCTCCACTTT. The encoded protein is CASSLDAGGSPLHF.

The chain joins TRBV5-1 to TRBJ2-7; D is possibly TRBD2 (6 bases). Trimming pared 4 bases from V and 1 base from J, leaving 15 bases between. From germline, CDR1 is SGHRS and CDR2 YFSETQ. There are 15 residues in the CDR3. In DNA, the CDR3 is TGCGCCAGCAGCCTGGGGACTTCTAATTCCTACGAGCAGTACTTC. Its protein product is CASSLGTSNSYEQYF.

This clone has a handful of counts. The rearrangement uses TRBV7-3 and TRBJ2-3; D unresolved. V shed 2 bases and J shed 0 bases, with 6 bases lying between them. CDR1 is SGHTA and CDR2 is FQGTGA in the germline V gene. The CDR3 has 14 amino acids. The CDR3 DNA is TGTGCCAGCAGCTTATCCGGTAGCACAGATACGCAGTATTTT. This sequence encodes CASSLSGSTDTQYF.

This clone was seen a few times. This chain uses TRBV14 with TRBJ2-7; possible D gene TRBD2, 5 bases. This CDR3 contains 15 residues. The germline V gene has CDR1 SGHDN and CDR2 FVKESK. The V end lost 0 bases, the J end lost 2 bases, and 11 bases lay between the germline ends. As DNA, the CDR3 is TGTGCCAGCAGCCAAGAGGAGGCCCTGCCCTACGAGCAGTACTTC. Its protein is CASSQEEALPYEQYF.

This sequence joins TRBV5-5 and TRBJ2-3; D perhaps matches TRBD1 (6 bases). The V and J ends lost 0 bases and 6 bases respectively, with 23 bases between them. CDR3 length: 18 residues. Germline V CDR1 and CDR2: SGHKS, YYEKEE (reference sequence). CDR3 in amino acids: CASSLAWVAMGAWDTQYF. Written as DNA, the CDR3 is TGTGCCAGCAGCTTGGCCTGGGTCGCGATGGGGGCTTGGGATACGCAGTATTTT.

This chain links TRBV5-1 with TRBJ1-2, with a possible D match to TRBD1 (5 bases). The CDR3 extends over 15 amino acids. Germline-derived CDR1 and CDR2 are SGHRS and YFSETQ. With 0 bases removed from V and 1 base from J, the gap between germline ends came to 10 bases. The CDR3: CASSLATGDNYGYTF. The CDR3 DNA reads as TGCGCCAGCAGCTTGGCCACAGGAGATAACTATGGCTACACCTTC. Drawing the rest from reference TRBV5-1 and TRBJ1-2, the complete variable domain is KAGVTQTPRYLIKTRGQQVTLSCSPISGHRSVSWYQQTPGQGLQFLFEYFSETQRNKGNFPGRFSGRQFSNSRSEMNVSTLELGDSALYLCASSLATGDNYGYTFGSGTRLTVV.

CDR3 sequence (DNA): TGTGCCAGCAGTGACCAGGGATTGTATCAGCCCCAGCATTTT. Its protein product is CASSDQGLYQPQHF. This chain uses TRBV25-1 with TRBJ1-5; weak D call: TRBD1 (5 bases). V was shortened by 3 bases and J by 5 bases, with 11 bases between the two germline ends. This CDR3 is built from 14 residues. Looked up from germline, CDR1 is MGHDK and CDR2 is SYGVNS.

This chain joins TRBV6-5 and TRBJ2-7; TRBD1 matches at 9 bases. CDR1 and CDR2 (germline): MNHEY, SVGAGI. J lost 6 bases, V lost 8 bases, and 14 bases had no gene match. This CDR3 contains 15 residues. This CDR3 is CASFALGTGKGEQYF. The CDR3, as DNA: TGTGCCAGCTTTGCCCTTGGGACAGGGAAGGGCGAGCAGTACTTC.

The V gene is TRBV5-1, the J gene TRBJ1-2; weak D call: TRBD1 (5 bases). CDR3 length: 15 amino acids. Germline V lookup: CDR1 SGHRS, CDR2 YFSETQ. The V and J ends lost 2 bases and 2 bases respectively, with 13 bases between them. The CDR3 bases are TGCGCCAGCAGCTTAGTAGGGGCGGAGAACTATGGCTACACCTTC. Translated, it gives CASSLVGAENYGYTF.

J is TRBJ2-7 and V is TRBV3-1 (or the pseudogene TRBV3-2), with a tentative D call TRBD1 (5 bases). This CDR3 has 12 amino acids. Trimming removed 1 base from V and 6 bases from J, with 7 bases in between. Germline V CDR1 and CDR2: LGHDT, YNNKEL (reference sequence). The CDR3 nucleotides are TGTGCCAGCAGCCAAGTAACAGGCGAGCAGTACTTC. It is translated as CASSQVTGEQYF.

For this clone: Other DNA sequences in the sample encode the same CDR3. This chain uses TRBV5-1 with TRBJ1-1; TRBD1 is a possible D gene (5 bases). The CDR3 sequence is 14 residues long. From germline, CDR1 is SGHRS and CDR2 YFSETQ. Trimming left V 0 bases short and J 0 bases short, with 6 bases between. CDR3 sequence reads: CASSLDRLNTEAFF. CDR3 bases: TGCGCCAGCAGCTTGGACAGGCTGAACACTGAAGCTTTCTTT.

This clone is a singleton in its sample. The chain couples TRBV14 to TRBJ1-2; TRBD1 matches at 7 bases. Germline trimming cut 5 bases from V and 4 bases from J; bases unmatched to any gene: 10. The V gene's germline CDR1 is SGHDN and CDR2 FVKESK. The CDR3 runs to 15 residues. The CDR3 spells CASSNVPGQSYGYTF. DNA for the CDR3: TGTGCCAGCAGCAACGTCCCGGGACAGTCCTATGGCTACACCTTC.

The gene calls are TRBV5-4 and TRBJ1-4; 7 nucleotides align to TRBD1. From germline, CDR1 is SGHNT and CDR2 YYREEE (reference sequence). The J segment lost 5 bases and the V segment lost 8 bases, leaving 6 bases of the junction unmatched. The CDR3 has 13 amino acids. The CDR3: CASSGTVNEKLFF. In DNA, the CDR3 is TGTGCCAGTTCCGGGACAGTAAATGAAAAACTGTTTTTT.

With respect to this clone: Sequence at one end of the junction differs from germline and may be a read error. The chain has TRBV7-7 and TRBJ2-7; D is perhaps TRBD1 (7 bases). CDR1 is SSHAT, CDR2 FNYEAQ, per germline (reference sequence). The length of the CDR3 is 13 residues. The CDR3 DNA follows: TGTGCTAGCAGCCCGACGACAGGGAGGGAGCAGTACTTC. Amino acids: CASSPTTGREQYF. Supplemented by reference TRBV7-7 and TRBJ2-7, the full variable domain reads GAGVSQSPRYKVTKRGQDVTLRCDPISSHATLYWYQQALGQGPEFLTYFNYEAQPDKSGLPSDRFSAERPEGSISTLTIQRTEQRDSAMYRCASSPTTGREQYFGPGTRLTVT.